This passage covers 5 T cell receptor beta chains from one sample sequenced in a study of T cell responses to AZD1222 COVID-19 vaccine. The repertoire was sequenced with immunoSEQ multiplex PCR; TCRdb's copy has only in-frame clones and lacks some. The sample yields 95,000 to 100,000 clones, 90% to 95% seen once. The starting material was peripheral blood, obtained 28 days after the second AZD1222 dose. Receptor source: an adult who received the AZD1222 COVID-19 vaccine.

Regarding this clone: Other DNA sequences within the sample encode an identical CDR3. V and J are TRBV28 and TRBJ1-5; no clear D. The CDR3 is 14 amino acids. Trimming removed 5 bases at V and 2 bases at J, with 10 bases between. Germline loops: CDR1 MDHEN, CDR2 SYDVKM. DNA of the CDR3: TGTGCCAGCAGTGGCCGACGGGGCAATCAGCCCCAGCATTTT. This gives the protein CASSGRRGNQPQHF. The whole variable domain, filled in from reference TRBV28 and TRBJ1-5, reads DVKVTQSSRYLVKRTGEKVFLECVQDMDHENMFWYRQDPGLGLRLIYFSYDVKMKEKGDIPEGYSVSREKKERFSLILESASTNQTSMYLCASSGRRGNQPQHFGDGTRLSIL.

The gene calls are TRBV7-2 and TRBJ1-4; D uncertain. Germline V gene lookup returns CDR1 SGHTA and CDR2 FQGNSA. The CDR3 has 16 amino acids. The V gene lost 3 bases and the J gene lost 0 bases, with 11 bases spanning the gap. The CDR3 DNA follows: TGTGCCAGCAGCTTGGATGGAGACCCAACTAATGAAAAACTGTTTTTT. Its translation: CASSLDGDPTNEKLFF.

CDR3 nucleotide sequence: TGTGCCAGCAGCAAACGATTTAGCGGAGATACGCAGTATTTT. Protein sequence: CASSKRFSGDTQYF. The gene calls are TRBV6-5 and TRBJ2-3; D perhaps matches TRBD2 (6 bases). Germline-derived CDR1 and CDR2 are MNHEY and SVGAGI. CDR3 size: 14 residues. Trimming removed 6 bases from V and 5 bases from J, with 15 bases in between.

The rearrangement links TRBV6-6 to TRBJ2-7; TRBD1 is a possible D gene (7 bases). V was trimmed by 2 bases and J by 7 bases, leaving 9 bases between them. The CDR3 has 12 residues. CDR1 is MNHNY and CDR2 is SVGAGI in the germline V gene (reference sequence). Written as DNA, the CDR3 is TGTGCCAGCAGTTACCCAGGGGGGGAGCAGTACTTC. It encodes CASSYPGGEQYF.

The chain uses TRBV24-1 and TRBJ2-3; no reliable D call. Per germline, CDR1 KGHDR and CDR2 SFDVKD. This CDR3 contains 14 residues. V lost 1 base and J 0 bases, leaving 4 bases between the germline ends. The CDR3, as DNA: TGTGCCACCAGTGATTTCCGGAGCACAGATACGCAGTATTTT. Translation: CATSDFRSTDTQYF.